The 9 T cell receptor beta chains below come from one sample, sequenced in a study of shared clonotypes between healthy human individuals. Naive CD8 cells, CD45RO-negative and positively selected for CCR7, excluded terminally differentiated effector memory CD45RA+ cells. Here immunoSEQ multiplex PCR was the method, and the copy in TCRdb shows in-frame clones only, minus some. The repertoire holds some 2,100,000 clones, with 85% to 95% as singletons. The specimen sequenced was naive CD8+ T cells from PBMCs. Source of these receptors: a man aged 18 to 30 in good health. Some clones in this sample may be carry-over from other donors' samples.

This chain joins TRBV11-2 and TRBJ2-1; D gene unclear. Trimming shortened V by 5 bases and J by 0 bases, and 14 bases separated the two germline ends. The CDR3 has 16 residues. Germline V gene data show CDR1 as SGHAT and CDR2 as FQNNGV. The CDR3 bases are TGTGCCAGCAGCCACAGTCACCAAAGCTCCTACAATGAGCAGTTCTTC. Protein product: CASSHSHQSSYNEQFF. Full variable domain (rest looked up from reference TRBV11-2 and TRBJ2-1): EAGVAQSPRYKIIEKRQSVAFWCNPISGHATLYWYQQILGQGPKLLIQFQNNGVVDDSQLPKDRFSAERLKGVDSTLKIQPAKLEDSAVYLCASSHSHQSSYNEQFFGPGTRLTVL.

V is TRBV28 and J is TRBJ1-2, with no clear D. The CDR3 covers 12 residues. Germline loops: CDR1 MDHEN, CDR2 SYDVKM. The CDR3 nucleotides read TGTGCATCGGAGATGGGAATCTATGGCTACACCTTC. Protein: CASEMGIYGYTF.

Written as DNA, the CDR3 is TGTGCCAGCAGCTTACCCGGTACTAGCTACGAGCAGTACTTC. Translated: CASSLPGTSYEQYF. The chain is built from TRBV7-2 and TRBJ2-7; TRBD2 might be the D (5 bases). The V end lost 2 bases, the J end lost 3 bases, and 11 bases lay between the germline ends. The germline gives CDR1 SGHTA, CDR2 FQGNSA. The CDR3 sequence is 14 residues long.

The CDR3, as DNA: TGTGCCAGCAGCAGGGGGCCCGGGAGCAATCAGCCCCAGCATTTT. This codes for CASSRGPGSNQPQHF. V and J are TRBV2 and TRBJ1-5, with 8 bases aligning to TRBD1. CDR3 length: 15 amino acids. V shed 6 bases, J shed 1 base, and the junction held 5 bases outside the gene matches. CDR1 and CDR2 from the germline V gene are SNHLY and FYNNEI.

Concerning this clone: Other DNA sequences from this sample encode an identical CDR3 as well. CDR3 nucleotides: TGTGCCAGCAGCTACGGACAGTTCTACGAGCAGTACTTC. It specifies CASSYGQFYEQYF. The V and J genes are TRBV27 and TRBJ2-7; D is possibly TRBD1 (6 bases). Trimming pared 6 bases from V and 3 bases from J, leaving 12 bases between. The CDR3 sequence is 13 residues long. The germline gives CDR1 MNHEY, CDR2 SMNVEV (reference sequence).

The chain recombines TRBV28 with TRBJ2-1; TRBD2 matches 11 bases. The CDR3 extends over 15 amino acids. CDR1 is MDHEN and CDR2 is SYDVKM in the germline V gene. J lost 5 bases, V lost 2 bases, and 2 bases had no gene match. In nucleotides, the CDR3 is TGTGCCAGCAGTTTAGGGACTAGCGGACACAATGAGCAGTTCTTC. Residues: CASSLGTSGHNEQFF.

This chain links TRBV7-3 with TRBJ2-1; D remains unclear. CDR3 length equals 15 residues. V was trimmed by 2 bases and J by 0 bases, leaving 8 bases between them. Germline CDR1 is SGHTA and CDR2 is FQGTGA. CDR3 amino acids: CASSLRWSSYNEQFF. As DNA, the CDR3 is TGTGCCAGCAGCTTACGATGGAGCTCCTACAATGAGCAGTTCTTC.

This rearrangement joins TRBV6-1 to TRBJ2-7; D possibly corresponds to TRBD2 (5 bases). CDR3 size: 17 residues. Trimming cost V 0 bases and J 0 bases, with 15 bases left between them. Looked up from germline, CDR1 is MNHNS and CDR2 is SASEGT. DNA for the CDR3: TGTGCCAGCAGTGAAGCAGCAGTCCCAGCGGACTCCTACGAGCAGTACTTC. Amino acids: CASSEAAVPADSYEQYF.

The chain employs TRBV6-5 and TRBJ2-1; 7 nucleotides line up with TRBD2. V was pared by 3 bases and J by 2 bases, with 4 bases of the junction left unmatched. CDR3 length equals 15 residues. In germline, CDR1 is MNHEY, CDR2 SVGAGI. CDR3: CASSYQRGPYNEQFF. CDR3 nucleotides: TGTGCCAGCAGTTATCAGCGGGGCCCCTACAATGAGCAGTTCTTC.